This T cell receptor beta chain emerged from a study of shared clonotypes between healthy human individuals (dated by TCRdb to about 2020). For the study in its entirety: The cohort included a few men and a couple of women between 18 and 49 years of age. For each donor, three plates each were used for CD4 naive and CD4 memory, two plates were used for CD8 naive, and one plate was used for CD8 memory. Blood TCR repertoires of about 5 healthy adults were deeply sequenced to estimate repertoire size and the extent of clonotype sharing between individuals. Different laboratories and diverse techniques were used to prepare libraries and sequence TCR repertoires, to increase sequencing depth and limit assay-specific biases. Each donor's leukapheresis produced roughly between roughly 0.85 and 9.5 billion PBMCs. The study at large found these results: Based on pairwise subsampling, the degree of clonotype sharing among donors was expected to be affected by sequencing depth. Even with the large sequencing depth, rarefaction of the sorted-subset datasets indicated that sequencing was incomplete. Because the study included a small number of donors, the genetic and exposure-history diversity represented was limited. Naive subsets generally had larger estimated clonotype richness than memory subsets. Sharing across several donors was observed for approximately 5% of naive CD4, about 4% of naive CD8, 2% to 2.5% of memory CD4, and roughly 0.43% of memory CD8 clonotypes. Sampling was restricted to blood, and TCR repertoires in tissue are likely to differ from TCR repertoires in blood. Clonotypes shared by all four sorted-subset donors showed higher generation probabilities than non-shared clonotypes.

A word on this clone: Its antigen target is currently unknown. No clone much larger than this one lies a single base away; base qualities are absent.

TCR CDR3 regions were amplified from genomic DNA by multiplex PCR using the deep immunoSEQ assay. Genomic DNA extracted from each cell subset was distributed evenly over all wells of several immunoSEQ 96-well plates, and each plate served as one replicate. For sorted subsets, around 200 ng genomic DNA, equal to 25,000 to 35,000 T cell genomes, was loaded into each replicate PCR. The purified libraries were quantified using a Qubit 3.0 fluorometer, sized with a Bioanalyzer 2100, and then quantified again using the KAPA Library Quantification kit. A separate single-read 150-cycle Illumina NextSeq 550 flow cell was used to sequence each immunoSEQ 96-well plate. Turning to the authors' computational methods: Because only junctional sequences without quality scores were contained in the immunoSEQ output, filtering matching that applied to full-length reads could not be performed. Sequences were annotated with PyIR, a Python wrapper for IgBLAST v1.9, and V/J genes and CDR3 were assigned using IMGT germline references. Any read was removed if the V/J assignment was weak (E-value above 1e-6), the CDR3 was missing, or the read contained stop codons, out-of-frame junctions, or ambiguous translated residues. V3J clonotypes were defined as sequences sharing the same inferred V gene, J gene, and CDR3 amino acid sequence. Percentage overlap between repertoires was computed as shared unique clonotypes divided by the size of the smaller repertoire. Three approaches were used to assess repertoire richness: RTK rarefaction, the Chao1 estimator, and Recon v2.1 estimates of unobserved clonotypes. For all TCRbeta clonotypes obtained by the gDNA method from a few donors, generation probabilities were computed with OLGA. TCRdb carries this immuneACCESS record with in-frame sequences only. Its versions omit some clonotypes, under half of them owing to an unresolved V gene in the studies checked, with the rest unexplained. D and trimming come from the DNA, and the V and J calls and clone size come from that table. The sample has about 2 million clones on record, less than 95% of them singletons. The biggest ten clones account for more than 0.9% of the sample.

CD8 naive samples were CD45RO-negative cells positively selected for CCR7, giving a CD45RA+CCR7+ population that excluded TemRA cells. Donors were healthy HIV-negative adults with no recently reported acute infections or vaccinations. Every donor was a Caucasian adult living in Nashville, Tennessee, USA. After blood collection by leukapheresis, PBMCs were isolated using Ficoll-Histopaque density gradient centrifugation and then cryopreserved in the vapor phase of liquid nitrogen. Purity and quantity of every magnetically sorted T cell population were checked by analytical flow cytometry. Genomic DNA was isolated from each sorted fraction and quantified by UV absorbance on a Nanodrop 2000c. The clonotype comes from a man aged 18 to 30 in good health. The sequenced material came from naive CD8+ T cells sorted from blood. The cell subset or site label corresponds to: CD45RA+CCR7+.

The CDR3 amino acid sequence is: CASSSYSGDRTYGYTF. Read as DNA, the sequence is TGTGCCAGCAGCTCCTATTCAGGGGATAGGACCTATGGCTACACCTTC. The chain is encoded by TRBV7-8 joined to TRBJ1-2, and perhaps TRBD1 as D gene, on 6 matching bases. Inclusive of the bounding cysteine and phenylalanine, the CDR3 is 16 residues long. The only DNA kept is the CDR3, 48 bases in frame from the first base. The germline V gene supplies CDR1 SGHVS and CDR2 FQNEAQ. Trimming at the junction amounts to 4 bases on V and 4 bases on J, and the germline ends lie 19 bases apart.